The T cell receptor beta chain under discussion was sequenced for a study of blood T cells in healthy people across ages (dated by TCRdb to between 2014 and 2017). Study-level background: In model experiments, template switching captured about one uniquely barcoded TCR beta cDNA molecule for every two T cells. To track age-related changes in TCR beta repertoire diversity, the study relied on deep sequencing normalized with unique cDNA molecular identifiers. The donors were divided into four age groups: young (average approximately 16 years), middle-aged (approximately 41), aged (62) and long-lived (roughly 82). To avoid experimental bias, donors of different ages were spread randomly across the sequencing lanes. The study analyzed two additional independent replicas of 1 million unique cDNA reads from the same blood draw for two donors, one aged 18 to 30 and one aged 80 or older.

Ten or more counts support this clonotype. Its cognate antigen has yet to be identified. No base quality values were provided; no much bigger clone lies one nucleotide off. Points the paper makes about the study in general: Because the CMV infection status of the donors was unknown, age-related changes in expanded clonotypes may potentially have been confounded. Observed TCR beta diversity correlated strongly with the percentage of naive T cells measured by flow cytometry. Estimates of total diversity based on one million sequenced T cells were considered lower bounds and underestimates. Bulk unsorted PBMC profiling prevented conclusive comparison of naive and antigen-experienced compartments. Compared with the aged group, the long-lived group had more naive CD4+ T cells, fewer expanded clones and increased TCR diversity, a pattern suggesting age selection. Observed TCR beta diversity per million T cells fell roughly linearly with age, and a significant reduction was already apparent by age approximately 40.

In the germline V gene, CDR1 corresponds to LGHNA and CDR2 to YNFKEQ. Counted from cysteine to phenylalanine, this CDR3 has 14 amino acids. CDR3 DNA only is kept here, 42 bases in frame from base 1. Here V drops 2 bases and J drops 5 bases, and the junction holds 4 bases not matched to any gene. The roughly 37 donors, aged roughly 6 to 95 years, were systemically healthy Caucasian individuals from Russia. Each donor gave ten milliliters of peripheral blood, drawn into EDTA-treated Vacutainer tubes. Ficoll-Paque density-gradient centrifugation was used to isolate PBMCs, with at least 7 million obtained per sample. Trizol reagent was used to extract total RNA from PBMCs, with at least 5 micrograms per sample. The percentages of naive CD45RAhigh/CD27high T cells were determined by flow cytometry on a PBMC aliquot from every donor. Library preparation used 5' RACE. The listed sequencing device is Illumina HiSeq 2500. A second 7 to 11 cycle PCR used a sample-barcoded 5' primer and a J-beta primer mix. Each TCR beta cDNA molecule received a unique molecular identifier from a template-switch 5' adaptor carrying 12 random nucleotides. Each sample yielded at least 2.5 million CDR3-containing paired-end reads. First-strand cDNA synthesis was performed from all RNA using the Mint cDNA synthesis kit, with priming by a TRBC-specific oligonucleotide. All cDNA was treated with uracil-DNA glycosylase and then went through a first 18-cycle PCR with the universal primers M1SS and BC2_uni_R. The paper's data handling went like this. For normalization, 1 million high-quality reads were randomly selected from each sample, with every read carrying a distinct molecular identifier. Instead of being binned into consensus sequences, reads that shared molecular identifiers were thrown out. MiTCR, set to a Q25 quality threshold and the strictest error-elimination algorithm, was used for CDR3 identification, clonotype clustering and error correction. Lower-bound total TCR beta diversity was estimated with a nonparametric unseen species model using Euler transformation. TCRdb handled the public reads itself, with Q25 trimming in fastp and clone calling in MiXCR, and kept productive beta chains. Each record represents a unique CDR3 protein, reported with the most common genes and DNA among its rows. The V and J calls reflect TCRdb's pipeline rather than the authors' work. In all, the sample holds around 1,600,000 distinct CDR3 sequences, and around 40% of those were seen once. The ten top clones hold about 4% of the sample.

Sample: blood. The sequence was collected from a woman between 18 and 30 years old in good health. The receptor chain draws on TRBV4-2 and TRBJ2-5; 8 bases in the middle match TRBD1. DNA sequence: TGTGCCAGCAGCCAACTACAGGGGGGTGAGACCCAGTACTTC. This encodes CASSQLQGGETQYF.